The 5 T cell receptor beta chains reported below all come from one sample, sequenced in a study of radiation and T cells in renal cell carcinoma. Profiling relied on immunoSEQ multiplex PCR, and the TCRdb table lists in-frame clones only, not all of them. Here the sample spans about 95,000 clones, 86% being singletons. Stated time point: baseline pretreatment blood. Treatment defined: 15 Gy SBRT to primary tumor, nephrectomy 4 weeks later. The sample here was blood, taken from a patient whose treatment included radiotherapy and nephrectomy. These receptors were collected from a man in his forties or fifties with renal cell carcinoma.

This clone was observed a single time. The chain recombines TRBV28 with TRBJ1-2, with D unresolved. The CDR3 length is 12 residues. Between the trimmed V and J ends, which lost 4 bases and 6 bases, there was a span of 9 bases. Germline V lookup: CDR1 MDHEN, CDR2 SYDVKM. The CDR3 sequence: CASSYTQDGYTF. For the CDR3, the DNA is TGTGCCAGCAGTTACACCCAGGATGGCTACACCTTC.

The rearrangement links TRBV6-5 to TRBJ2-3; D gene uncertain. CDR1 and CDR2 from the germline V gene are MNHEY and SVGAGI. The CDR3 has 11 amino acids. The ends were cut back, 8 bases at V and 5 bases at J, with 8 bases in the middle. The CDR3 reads CASQVRDTQYF. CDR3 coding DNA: TGTGCCAGCCAAGTTAGAGATACGCAGTATTTT.

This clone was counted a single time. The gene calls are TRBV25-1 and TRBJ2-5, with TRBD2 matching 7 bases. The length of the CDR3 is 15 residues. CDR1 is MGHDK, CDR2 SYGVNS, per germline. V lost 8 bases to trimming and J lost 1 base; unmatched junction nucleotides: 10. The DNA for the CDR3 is TGTGCCAGCGGATCGCTAGCGGCAATCCAAGAGACCCAGTACTTC. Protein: CASGSLAAIQETQYF.

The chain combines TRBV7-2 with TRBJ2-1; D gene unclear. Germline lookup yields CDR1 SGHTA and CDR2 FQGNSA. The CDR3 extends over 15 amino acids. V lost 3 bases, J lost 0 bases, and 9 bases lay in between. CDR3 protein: CASSFDWGSYNEQFF. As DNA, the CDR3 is TGTGCCAGCAGCTTCGATTGGGGCTCCTACAATGAGCAGTTCTTC.

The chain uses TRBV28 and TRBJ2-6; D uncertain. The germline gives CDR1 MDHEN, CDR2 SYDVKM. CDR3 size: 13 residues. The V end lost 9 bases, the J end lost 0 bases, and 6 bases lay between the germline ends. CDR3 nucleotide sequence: TGTGCCAGTTTGATCTCTGGGGCCAACGTCCTGACTTTC. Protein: CASLISGANVLTF.